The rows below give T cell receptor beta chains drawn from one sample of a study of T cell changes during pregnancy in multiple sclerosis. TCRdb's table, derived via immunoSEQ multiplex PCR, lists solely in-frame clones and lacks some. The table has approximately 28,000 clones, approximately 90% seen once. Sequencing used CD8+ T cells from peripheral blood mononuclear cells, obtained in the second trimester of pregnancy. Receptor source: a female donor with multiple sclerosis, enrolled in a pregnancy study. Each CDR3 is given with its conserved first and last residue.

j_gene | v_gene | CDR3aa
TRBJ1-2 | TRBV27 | CASSLKLGGLYGYTF
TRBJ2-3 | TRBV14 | CASSQVRVAGGTDTQYF
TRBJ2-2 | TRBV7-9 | CASSFPMRNTGELFF
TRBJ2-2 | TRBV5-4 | CASSQYEGSTGELFF
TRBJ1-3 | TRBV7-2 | CASSLASTSGNTIYF
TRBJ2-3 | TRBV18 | CASRKRESPDTQYF
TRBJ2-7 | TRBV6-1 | CASSDWDNSYEQYF
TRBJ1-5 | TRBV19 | CASSDPGQPQHF
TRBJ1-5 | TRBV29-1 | CSVEDRTGQGEVSYSNQPQHF
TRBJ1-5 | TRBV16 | CASSQTGSNQPQHF
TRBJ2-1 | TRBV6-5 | CASSSAPTGNEQFF
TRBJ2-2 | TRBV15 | CATSRTSGWNTGELFF
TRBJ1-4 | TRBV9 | CVGVREKLFF
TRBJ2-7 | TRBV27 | CASSLGTGVGYEQYF
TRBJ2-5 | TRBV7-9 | CASSPPGSQETQYF
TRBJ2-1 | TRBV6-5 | CASSYWGESEREQFF
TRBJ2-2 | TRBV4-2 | CASSPRTGDGSGELFF
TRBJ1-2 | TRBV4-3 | CASSQDLGVANGYTF
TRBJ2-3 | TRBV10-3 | CAISFTSTDTQYF
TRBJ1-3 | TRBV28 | CASSTGAGNTIYF
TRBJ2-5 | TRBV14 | CASSQDITGLVETQYF
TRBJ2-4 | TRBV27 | CASSSAGAKNIQYF
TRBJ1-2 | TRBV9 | CASAGQNYGYTF